This TCR beta chain was sequenced during a study of cytomegalovirus exposure and HLA in healthy donors. Study details: Per a later analysis, the approximately 600 first-cohort and about 120 validation repertoires shared one platform. Study-level findings and limits: Reports described diagnosis of cytomegalovirus status by the classifier as highly specific and sensitive. In vitro experiments confirmed that a few CMV-associated chains were specific for CMV antigens. Among TCR sequences, most were rare, though some public TCRs appeared in many donors.

Assay: immunoSEQ multiplex PCR; the TCRdb copy retains only in-frame clones and omits some. The table records 95,000 to 150,000 clones, approximately 88% of them present only once. The germline CDR1 and CDR2 sequences are SGHAT and FQNNGV. The junction had 6 bases not matched to a gene; V was cut back by 3 bases and J by 0 bases. The CDR3 contains 18 residues. As concerns this clone: The antigen is unknown.

The TCR sequence derives from a woman aged 18-29 years in good health and CMV-seronegative. This chain joins TRBV11-2 and TRBJ2-1; 12 nucleotides align to TRBD2. Sequenced material: PBMCs. The CDR3 DNA follows: TGTGCCAGCAGCTTGGGACTAGCGGGCGGAAGCTCCTACAATGAGCAGTTCTTC. Translated, it gives CASSLGLAGGSSYNEQFF.